This T cell receptor (beta chain) was recovered during a study of post-analysis software for immune sequencing data. Study at large: Disease trajectories encompassed relapsing-remitting, secondary progressive and progressive-relapsing multiple sclerosis.

Regarding the study as a whole: Significantly decreased normalized Chao1 diversity was recorded for multiple sclerosis patients relative to controls. TRBV5-6, TRBV5-1 and TRBV20-1 belonged to a set of a few TRBV segments that were more frequent in patients than controls. The authors found that F measure strongly co-clustered same-batch samples.

Unique molecular identifiers were built into the TCR beta cDNA libraries. With roughly 0.85 to 11 million T cells as the source, 500,000 to 650,000 cDNA molecules resulted. TCRdb fed the PCR reads into MiXCR, producing one record per CDR3 protein. The table has more than 500,000 distinct CDR3 sequences, about a third seen once. Worth noting for this clonotype: Its target is not known.

V was clipped by 5 bases and J by 8 bases, with 18 bases between them. The germline V gene has CDR1 SGHTA and CDR2 FQGNSA. The CDR3 loop spans 14 amino acids. The source of this sequence is a girl aged 2-17 years with multiple sclerosis. Sample: blood. The chain couples TRBV7-2 to TRBJ1-2; D might be TRBD1 (5 bases). Written as DNA, the CDR3 is TGTGCCAGCAGCCTAAGTTGGGGGGAAGAGGGCTACACCTTC. This translates into CASSLSWGEEGYTF.